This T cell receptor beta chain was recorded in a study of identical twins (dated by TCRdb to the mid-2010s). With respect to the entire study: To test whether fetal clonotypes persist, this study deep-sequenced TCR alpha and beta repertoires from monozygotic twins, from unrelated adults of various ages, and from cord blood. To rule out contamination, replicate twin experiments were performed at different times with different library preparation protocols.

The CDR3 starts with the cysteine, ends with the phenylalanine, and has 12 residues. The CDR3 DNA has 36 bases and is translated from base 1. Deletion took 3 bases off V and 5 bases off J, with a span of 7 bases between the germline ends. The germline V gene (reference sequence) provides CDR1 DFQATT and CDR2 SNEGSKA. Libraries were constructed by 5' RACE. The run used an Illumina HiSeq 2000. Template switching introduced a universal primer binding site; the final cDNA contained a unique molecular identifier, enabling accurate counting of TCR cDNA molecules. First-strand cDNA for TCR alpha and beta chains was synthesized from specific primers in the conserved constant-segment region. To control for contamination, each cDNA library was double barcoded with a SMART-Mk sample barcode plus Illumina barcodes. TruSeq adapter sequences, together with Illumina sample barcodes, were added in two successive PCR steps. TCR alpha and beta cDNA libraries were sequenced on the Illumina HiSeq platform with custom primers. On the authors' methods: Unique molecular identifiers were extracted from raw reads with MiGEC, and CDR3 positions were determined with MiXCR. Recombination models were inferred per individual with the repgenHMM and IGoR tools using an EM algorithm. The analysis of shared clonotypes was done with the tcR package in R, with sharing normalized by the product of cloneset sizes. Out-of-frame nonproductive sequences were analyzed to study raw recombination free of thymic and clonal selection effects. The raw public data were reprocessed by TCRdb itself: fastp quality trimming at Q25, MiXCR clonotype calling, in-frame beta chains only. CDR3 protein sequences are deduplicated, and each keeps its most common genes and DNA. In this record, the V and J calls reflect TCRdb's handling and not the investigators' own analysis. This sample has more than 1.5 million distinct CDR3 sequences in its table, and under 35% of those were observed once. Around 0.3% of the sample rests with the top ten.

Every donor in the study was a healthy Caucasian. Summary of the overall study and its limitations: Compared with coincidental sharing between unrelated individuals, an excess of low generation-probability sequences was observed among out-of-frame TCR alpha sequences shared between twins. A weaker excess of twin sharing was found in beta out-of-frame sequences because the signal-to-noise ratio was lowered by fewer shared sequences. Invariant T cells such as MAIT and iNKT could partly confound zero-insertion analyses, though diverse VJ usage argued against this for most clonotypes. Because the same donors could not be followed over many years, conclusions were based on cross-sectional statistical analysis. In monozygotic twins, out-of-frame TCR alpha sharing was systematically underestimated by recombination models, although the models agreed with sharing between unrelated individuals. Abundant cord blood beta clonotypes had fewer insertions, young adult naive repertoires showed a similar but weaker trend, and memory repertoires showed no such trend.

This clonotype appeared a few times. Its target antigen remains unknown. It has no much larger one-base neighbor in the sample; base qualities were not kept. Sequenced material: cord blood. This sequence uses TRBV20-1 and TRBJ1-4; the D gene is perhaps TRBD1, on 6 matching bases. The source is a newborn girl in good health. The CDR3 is CSASGQNEKLFF. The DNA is TGCAGTGCTAGCGGACAGAATGAAAAACTGTTTTTT.